The clone carrying this T cell receptor beta chain was found many times. These data belong to a study of T-cell reconstitution after alpha-beta-depleted transplantation in children. Unique molecular identifiers were built into the TCRbeta library. TCRdb re-called the PCR reads through MiXCR, storing one row per CDR3 protein. This table holds around 700,000 distinct CDR3 sequences, 13% found once. There are 12 residues in the CDR3. CDR1 and CDR2 from the germline V gene are DFQATT and SNEGSKA (reference sequence). V gave up 0 bases and J gave up 2 bases, with 4 bases separating them. The material sequenced was PBMCs, taken before TCRalphabeta/CD19-depleted stem cell transplant. The sequence was collected from a girl aged 2-10 years with congenital amegakaryocytic thrombocytopenia, due to receive a stem cell transplant. The genes are TRBV20-1 and TRBJ1-1; no definite D call. The CDR3 DNA follows: TGCAGTGCTAGAGAAGGAAACACTGAAGCTTTCTTT. This encodes CSAREGNTEAFF.